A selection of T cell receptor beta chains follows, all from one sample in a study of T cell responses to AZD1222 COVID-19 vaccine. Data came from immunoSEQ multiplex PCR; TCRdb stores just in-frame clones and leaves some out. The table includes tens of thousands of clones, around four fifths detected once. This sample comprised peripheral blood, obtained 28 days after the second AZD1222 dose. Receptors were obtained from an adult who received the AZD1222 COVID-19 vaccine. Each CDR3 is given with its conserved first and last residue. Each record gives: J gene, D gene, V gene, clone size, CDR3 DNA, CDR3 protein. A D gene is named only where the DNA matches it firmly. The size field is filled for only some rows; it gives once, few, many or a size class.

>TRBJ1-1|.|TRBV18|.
TGTGCCAGCTCACTAACTCCTGGACAAAACACTGAAGCTTTCTTT
CASSLTPGQNTEAFF
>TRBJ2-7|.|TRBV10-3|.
TGTGCCACCTCGGACAGCTACGAGCAGTACTTC
CATSDSYEQYF
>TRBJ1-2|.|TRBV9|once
TGTGCCAGCAGCTTGACGGAATTGGGCTACACCTTC
CASSLTELGYTF
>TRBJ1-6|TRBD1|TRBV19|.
TGTGCCAGTAGTATCAGGGGGAAATCACCCCTCCACTTT
CASSIRGKSPLHF
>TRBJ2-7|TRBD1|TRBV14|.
TGTGCCAGCAGCTACCGGACAGGGTATTACGAGCAGTACTTC
CASSYRTGYYEQYF
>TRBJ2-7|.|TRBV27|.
TGTGCCAGCAGTTTCTTACAGGGCGAGCAGTACTTC
CASSFLQGEQYF
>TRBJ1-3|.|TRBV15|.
TGTGCCACCAGCAGACAGGGAGCCTCTGGAAACACCATATATTTT
CATSRQGASGNTIYF
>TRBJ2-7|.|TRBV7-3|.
TGTGCCAGCAGCTTATCGGTCGGGGGCTACGAGCAGTACTTC
CASSLSVGGYEQYF
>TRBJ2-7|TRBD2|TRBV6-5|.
TGTGCCAGCAGTTACGGGCGGGGGAGAGAGCAGTACTTC
CASSYGRGREQYF
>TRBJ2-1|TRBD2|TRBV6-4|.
TGTGCCAGCAGTGACGGCGGGGGCTCCTACAATGAGCAGTTCTTC
CASSDGGGSYNEQFF
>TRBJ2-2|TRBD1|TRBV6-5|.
TGTGCCAGCAGGCGACAGGGGAACACCGGGGAGCTGTTTTTT
CASRRQGNTGELFF
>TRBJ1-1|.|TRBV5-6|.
TGTGCCAGCAGCCTAGGACAGATCATGAACACTGAAGCTTTCTTT
CASSLGQIMNTEAFF
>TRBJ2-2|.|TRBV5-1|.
TGCGCCAGCAGCTTGAACCCATTGAACACCGGGGAGCTGTTTTTT
CASSLNPLNTGELFF
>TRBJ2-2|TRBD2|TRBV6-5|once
TGTGCCAGCAGTTACCGTGGCGGGGGGACCCCCGGGGAGCTGTTTTTT
CASSYRGGGTPGELFF
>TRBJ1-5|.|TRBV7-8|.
TGTGCCAGCACTGAGGGCCACGGGCAGCCCCAGCATTTT
CASTEGHGQPQHF
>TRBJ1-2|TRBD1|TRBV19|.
TGTGCAGCAGGGAGTCCCGGACAGGGTAGGAGTTATGGCTACACCTTC
CAAGSPGQGRSYGYTF
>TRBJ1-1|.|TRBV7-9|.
TGTGCCAGCAGCTTACAGATTGGGATGAACACTGAAGCTTTCTTT
CASSLQIGMNTEAFF
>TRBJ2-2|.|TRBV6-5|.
TGTGCCAGCACAACAGGCAACACCGGGGAGCTGTTTTTT
CASTTGNTGELFF
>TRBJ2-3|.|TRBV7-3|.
TGTGCCAGCAGCTTTAACCCTTACACAGATACGCAGTATTTT
CASSFNPYTDTQYF
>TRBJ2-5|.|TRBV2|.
TGTGCCAGCAGTGAAGCCCGGGGGCGGGTTGAGACCCAGTACTTC
CASSEARGRVETQYF
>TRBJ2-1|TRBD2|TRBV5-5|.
TGTGCCAGCAGCCGCATATCGGGGGGGCTGGAGCAGTTCTTC
CASSRISGGLEQFF
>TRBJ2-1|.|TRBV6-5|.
TGTGCCAGCAGTTATCGGGTGGGGATTGTTAATGAGCAGTTCTTC
CASSYRVGIVNEQFF
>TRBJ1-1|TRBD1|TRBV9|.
TGTGCCAGCAGCGGACGACAGGGGACGAACACTGAAGCTTTCTTT
CASSGRQGTNTEAFF
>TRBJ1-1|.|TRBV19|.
TGTGCCAGTAGTATAAAGACCGTGGGACGCATGAACACTGAAGCTTTCTTT
CASSIKTVGRMNTEAFF
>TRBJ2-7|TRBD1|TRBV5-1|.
TGCGCCAGCAGCACCGGGACAGGGAGCTCCTACGAGCAGTACTTC
CASSTGTGSSYEQYF
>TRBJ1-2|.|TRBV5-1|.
TGCGCCAGCAGCTTGGGCGGGCAAGAGCATAACTATGGCTACACCTTC
CASSLGGQEHNYGYTF
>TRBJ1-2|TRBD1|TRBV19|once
TGTGCCAGTAGTGCCGGACAGGGTACGTTTGGCTACACCTTC
CASSAGQGTFGYTF
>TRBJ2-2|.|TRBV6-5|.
TGTGCCAGCAGTCCTGCTACCGGGGAGCTGTTTTTT
CASSPATGELFF
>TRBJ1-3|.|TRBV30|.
TGTGCCTGGAGTTATAGCTCTGGAAACACCATATATTTT
CAWSYSSGNTIYF
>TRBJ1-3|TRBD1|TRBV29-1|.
TGCAGCGTCAGAGACAGGGGTGACACCATATATTTT
CSVRDRGDTIYF
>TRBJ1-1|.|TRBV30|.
TGTGCCTGGATAACGGGGGATAGGGCTTTCTTT
CAWITGDRAFF
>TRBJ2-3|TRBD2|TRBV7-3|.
TGTGCCAGCAGCTTAATGCGTGGCGGGGGGCGCACTAGCACAGATACGCAGTATTTT
CASSLMRGGGRTSTDTQYF
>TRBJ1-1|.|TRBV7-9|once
TGTGCCAGCAGCTTCCGGGATACCAACACTGAAGCTTTCTTT
CASSFRDTNTEAFF
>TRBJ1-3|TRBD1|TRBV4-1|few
TGCGCCAGCGGTCTTCAGGGACAGGGGCCTGGAAACACCATATATTTT
CASGLQGQGPGNTIYF
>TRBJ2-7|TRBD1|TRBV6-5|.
TGTGCCAGCACCCCGGTGTGGACAGGGGGTAGCGAGCAGTACTTC
CASTPVWTGGSEQYF
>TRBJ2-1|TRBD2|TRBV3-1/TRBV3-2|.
TGTGCCAGCAGCCAAGTTACTAGCGGGGTCTACAATGAGCAGTTCTTC
CASSQVTSGVYNEQFF
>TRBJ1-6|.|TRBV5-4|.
TGTGCCAGCATCCCTGACCACCCCGGCTCACCCCTCCACTTT
CASIPDHPGSPLHF
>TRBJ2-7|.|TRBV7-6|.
TGTGCCAGCAGCTTAGCGCTAGGCAGAGACTACGAGCAGTACTTC
CASSLALGRDYEQYF
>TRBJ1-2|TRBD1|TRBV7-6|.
TGTGCCAGCGCGGCAGGGGGACCTTATGGCTACACCTTC
CASAAGGPYGYTF
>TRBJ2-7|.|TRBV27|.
TGTGCCAGCAGGCCAGATGACAGGTTCTCCTACGAGCAGTACTTC
CASRPDDRFSYEQYF
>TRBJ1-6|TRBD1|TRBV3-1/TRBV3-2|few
TGTGCCAGCAGCCAAGATCCAACCGTTACTCCTTCCGGGACAGCATTTTCACCCCTCCACTTT
CASSQDPTVTPSGTAFSPLHF
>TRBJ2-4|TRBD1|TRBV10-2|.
TGCGCCAGCAGGGGAGGGACAGGGGTTTCAATTCAGTACTTC
CASRGGTGVSIQYF
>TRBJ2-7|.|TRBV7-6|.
TGTGCCAGCAGCTTAGAGGACCGTCCCGTGAACGAGCAGTACTTC
CASSLEDRPVNEQYF
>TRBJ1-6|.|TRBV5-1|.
TGCGCCAGCAGCCCGGCGGGGTATTCACCCCTCCACTTT
CASSPAGYSPLHF
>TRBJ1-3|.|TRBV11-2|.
TGTGCCAGCAGCTTCCCCGTCAGCTTCTCTGGAAACACCATATATTTT
CASSFPVSFSGNTIYF
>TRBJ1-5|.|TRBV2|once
TGTGCCAGCAGTGACGGGAGTACCAATCAGCCCCAGCATTTT
CASSDGSTNQPQHF
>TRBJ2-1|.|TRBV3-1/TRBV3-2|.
TGTGCCAGCAGCCGGATATTGGGGCCCGGCAATGAGCAGTTCTTC
CASSRILGPGNEQFF
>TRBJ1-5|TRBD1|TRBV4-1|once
TGCGCCAGCAGCCAAGTCGGCGCAGGGGGCGGACAAGGACAGCCCCAGCATTTT
CASSQVGAGGGQGQPQHF
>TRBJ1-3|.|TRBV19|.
TGTGCCAGTAGTTCTGACAGCCGCTCTGGAAACACCATATATTTT
CASSSDSRSGNTIYF
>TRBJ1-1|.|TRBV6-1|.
TGTGCCAGCAGTGATGAGGAAGACACTGAAGCTTTCTTT
CASSDEEDTEAFF
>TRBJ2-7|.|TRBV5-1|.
TGCGCCAGCAGCTTGGGTCAGTTCGAGCAGTACTTC
CASSLGQFEQYF